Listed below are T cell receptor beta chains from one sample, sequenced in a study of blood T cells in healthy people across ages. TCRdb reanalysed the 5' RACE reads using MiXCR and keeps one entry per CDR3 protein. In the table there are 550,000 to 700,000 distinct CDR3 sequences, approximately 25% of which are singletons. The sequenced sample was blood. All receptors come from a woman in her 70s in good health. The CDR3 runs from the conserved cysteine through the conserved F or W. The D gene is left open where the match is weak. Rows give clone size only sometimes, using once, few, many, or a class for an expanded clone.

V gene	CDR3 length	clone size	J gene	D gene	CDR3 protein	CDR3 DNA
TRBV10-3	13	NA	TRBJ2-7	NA	CAISETSSYEQYF	TGTGCCATCAGTGAGACGAGCTCCTACGAGCAGTACTTC
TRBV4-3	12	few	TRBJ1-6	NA	CASSHTGSPLHF	TGCGCCAGCAGCCATACAGGATCACCCCTCCACTTT
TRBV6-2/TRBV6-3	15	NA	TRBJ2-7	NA	CASSYRGTTSYEQYF	TGTGCCAGCAGTTATCGGGGCACAACCTCCTACGAGCAGTACTTC
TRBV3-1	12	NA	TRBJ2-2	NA	CASSPHGGELFF	TGTGCCAGCAGCCCCCATGGCGGGGAGCTGTTTTTT
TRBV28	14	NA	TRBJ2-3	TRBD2	CASSGTSGSDTQYF	TGTGCCAGCTCCGGGACTAGCGGATCAGATACGCAGTATTTT
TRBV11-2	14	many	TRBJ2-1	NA	CASSLRDLYNEQFF	TGTGCCAGCAGCCTCCGGGACTTATACAATGAGCAGTTCTTC
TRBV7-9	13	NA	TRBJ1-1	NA	CASNLHGVEMAFF	TGTGCCAGCAACCTCCACGGGGTAGAAATGGCTTTCTTT
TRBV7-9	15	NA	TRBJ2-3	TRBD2	CASGHYGGVTDTQYF	TGTGCCAGCGGTCATTACGGGGGGGTCACAGATACGCAGTATTTT
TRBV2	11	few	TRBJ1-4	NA	CASGLGEKLFF	TGTGCCAGCGGCTTAGGTGAAAAACTGTTTTTT
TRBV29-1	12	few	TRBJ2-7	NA	CSVRRGRDEQYF	TGCAGCGTTCGTAGGGGGAGGGACGAGCAGTACTTC
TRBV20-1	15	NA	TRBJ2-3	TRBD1	CSANSGGGSTDTQYF	TGCAGTGCTAACTCAGGGGGTGGGAGCACAGATACGCAGTATTTT
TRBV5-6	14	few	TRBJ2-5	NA	CASSSGVFGETQYF	TGTGCCAGCAGCTCAGGGGTGTTTGGGGAGACCCAGTACTTC
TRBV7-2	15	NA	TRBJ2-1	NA	CASSLDWGAYNEQFF	TGTGCCAGCAGCTTAGATTGGGGGGCCTACAATGAGCAGTTCTTC
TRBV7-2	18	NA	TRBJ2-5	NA	CASSLRPRGASGQETQYF	TGTGCCAGCAGCCTCCGCCCCCGGGGGGCTAGCGGCCAAGAGACCCAGTACTTC
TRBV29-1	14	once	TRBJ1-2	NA	CSVPNGYFNYGYTF	TGCAGCGTTCCCAATGGGTACTTTAACTATGGCTACACCTTC
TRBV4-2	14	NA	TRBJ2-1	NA	CASSQGGVYNEQFF	TGTGCCAGCAGCCAAGGAGGAGTATACAATGAGCAGTTCTTC
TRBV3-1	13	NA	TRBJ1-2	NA	CASSPAQGTGYTF	TGTGCCAGCAGCCCCGCTCAAGGTACGGGCTACACCTTC
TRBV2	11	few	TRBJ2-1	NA	CASRGHNEQFF	TGTGCCAGCAGGGGTCACAATGAGCAGTTCTTC
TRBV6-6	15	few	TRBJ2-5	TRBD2	CANSTPRGGEETQYF	TGTGCCAACAGTACCCCCCGTGGGGGGGAAGAGACCCAATACTTC
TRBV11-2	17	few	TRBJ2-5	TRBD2	CASSLRFAAGGQETQYF	TGTGCCAGCAGCTTACGGTTCGCAGCGGGGGGGCAAGAGACCCAGTACTTC